This TCR beta chain is from a study of shared clonotypes between healthy human individuals. The table came from immunoSEQ multiplex PCR; TCRdb's copy has only in-frame clones and leaves some out. The sample carries a few million clones, 90% to 95% recorded once. The CDR3 totals 14 residues. From germline, CDR1 is SGHDT and CDR2 YYEEEE. With 4 bases removed from V and 3 bases from J, the gap between germline ends came to 14 bases. The receptor comes from a man between 18 and 29 years old in good health. Some clones in this sample may be carry-over from other donors' samples. Specimen: naive CD4+ T cells from PBMCs. Noted subset: CD45RA+ positively selected. The chain combines TRBV5-6 with TRBJ2-7; D is ambiguous. The CDR3 loop is CASSPNRANYEQYF. The DNA for the CDR3 is TGTGCCAGCAGCCCCAACCGGGCGAACTACGAGCAGTACTTC.